What follows are 2 T cell receptor beta chains derived from one specimen sequenced in a study of cytomegalovirus exposure and HLA in healthy donors. PCR primers comprised 60 Vbeta and 13 Jbeta primers. Clones were read by immunoSEQ multiplex PCR, and TCRdb kept only the in-frame ones, dropping some. Of approximately 170,000 clones listed, 80% are singletons. Sample: PBMCs. These TCRs come from a man between 18 and 29 years old in good health and CMV-seropositive.

The rearrangement links TRBV11-2 to TRBJ2-7, with a possible D match to TRBD2 (7 bases). The CDR3 runs to 13 residues. The V gene's germline CDR1 is SGHAT and CDR2 FQNNGV. With 6 bases removed from V and 6 bases from J, the gap between germline ends came to 15 bases. CDR3: CASRLKGGREQYF. As DNA, the CDR3 is TGTGCCAGCAGATTGAAGGGGGGGCGCGAGCAGTACTTC.

The rearrangement links TRBV5-1 to TRBJ2-3; 7 bases match TRBD1. The V segment lost 1 base and the J segment 6 bases; nucleotides outside the gene matches: 20. The CDR3 contains 19 residues. The germline CDR1 and CDR2 sequences are SGHRS and YFSETQ. CDR3 protein: CASSLLRLGQGESVDTQYF. CDR3 nucleotide sequence: TGCGCCAGCAGCTTGCTGAGGCTCGGGCAGGGGGAATCGGTGGATACGCAGTATTTT. Complete variable domain (other parts from reference TRBV5-1 and TRBJ2-3): KAGVTQTPRYLIKTRGQQVTLSCSPISGHRSVSWYQQTPGQGLQFLFEYFSETQRNKGNFPGRFSGRQFSNSRSEMNVSTLELGDSALYLCASSLLRLGQGESVDTQYFGPGTRLTVL.